The entry below gives a single T cell receptor (beta chain) sequence along with its context. Antigen: not known. This entry belongs to a study of T-cell memory formation after mild COVID-19. Findings and caveats of the study: Contracting CD8+ clones were enriched in EMRA, CD4+ mainly in CM and EM.

TCRdb ran MiXCR on the 5' RACE reads and lists one entry per CDR3 protein. Of approximately 390,000 distinct CDR3 sequences listed, more than 15% are singletons. Specimen: PBMCs or a T cell subset sorted from them (not recorded which). The TCR sequence derives from a man aged 18 to 30 who had mild COVID-19 (a few samples of this study predate the infection). Cell type and time point are not known.

CDR3 amino acids: CSAVSGEGSYGYTF. CDR3 nucleotide sequence: TGCAGCGCTGTCTCCGGGGAGGGCAGCTATGGCTACACCTTC. The rearrangement joins TRBV29-1 to TRBJ1-2; D gene ambiguous. The CDR3 is 14 residues long. Germline CDR1 reads SQVTM; CDR2 reads ANQGSEA. V lost 7 bases to trimming and J lost 4 bases, with 19 bases between them.